This T cell receptor beta chain was sequenced for a study of molecular identifiers for immune sequencing clone quantification. Points from the study as a whole: Because of identical TCR molecules sharing a barcode, sizes of highly expanded clones could be underestimated.

Many counts were recorded for this clonotype. Its antigen remains unknown. Naive CD8 T cells were sorted as CD8+CD4-CCR7+CD45RA+. From the PCR reads, TCRdb called clonotypes with MiXCR, one entry per CDR3 protein. The sample carries some 70,000 distinct CDR3 sequences, around 18% recorded once. The receptor's source is a human donor in good health. Some libraries in this study had Jurkat cell RNA spiked in. Sequenced material: naive CD8+ T cells from blood, with Jurkat cell RNA spiked in. Indicated subset: FACS-sorted CD8+CD4-CCR7+CD45RA+ naive T cells.

The CDR3 reads CASSQPLAGFYEQYF. CDR3 sequence (DNA): TGTGCCAGCAGCCAACCACTAGCGGGGTTCTACGAGCAGTACTTC. The chain links TRBV14 to TRBJ2-7, with 10 bases lining up with TRBD2. Germline lookup yields CDR1 SGHDN and CDR2 FVKESK. Trimming at V came to 2 bases and at J to 3 bases, leaving 4 bases not matched to a gene. The CDR3 covers 15 residues.